The 5 T cell receptor beta chains below all came from one sample that was sequenced in a study of blood T cell repertoires in COVID-19. The data were produced by immunoSEQ multiplex PCR, yet TCRdb's version contains in-frame clones alone and is incomplete. This sample has 75,000 to 100,000 clones; around nine tenths occur once, and the top ten carry less than 20%. What was sequenced was peripheral blood. The receptors come from a human donor in a cohort sampled during active COVID-19.

J is TRBJ1-1 and V is TRBV9, with 7 bases identical to TRBD1. The J segment lost 0 bases and the V segment lost 4 bases, leaving 6 bases of the junction unmatched. Germline CDR1 SGDLS, CDR2 YYNGEE. The CDR3 loop spans 15 amino acids. CDR3 sequence reads: CASSLLGGVNTEAFF. CDR3 sequence (DNA): TGTGCCAGCAGCCTCCTAGGGGGCGTGAACACTGAAGCTTTCTTT.

The V call is TRBV21-1, the J call TRBJ1-1; TRBD1 is the table's D call and was not checked against the DNA. TRBV21-1 is a recognized pseudogene. CDR3 length: 16 residues. The CDR3 coding sequence is TGTGCCAGCCGAACCGGGACAGGGGCCCTAAACACTGAAGCTTTCTTT. Amino acids: CASRTGTGALNTEAFF.

This clone has a single count. The V gene is TRBV6-5, the J gene TRBJ1-1; a possible D gene is TRBD1 (5 bases). The CDR3 contains 12 residues. The germline CDR1 and CDR2 sequences are MNHEY and SVGAGI. With 9 bases removed from V and 1 base from J, the gap between germline ends came to 9 bases. The CDR3 nucleotides read TGTGCCAGTACTGGGGCGAACACTGAAGCTTTCTTT. Translated, it gives CASTGANTEAFF.

The chain is built from TRBV7-6 and TRBJ1-2; 10 nucleotides line up with TRBD1. CDR3 length equals 17 residues. Trimming took 1 base from V and 8 from J; bases not matched to a gene: 13. Germline CDR1 SGHVS, CDR2 FNYEAQ. CDR3 DNA sequence: TGTGCCAGCAGCTTAGGACAGGGGGCCCGACCCCGCGGAGGCTACACCTTC. Its translation is CASSLGQGARPRGGYTF.

This clone was recorded only once. The chain is built from TRBV10-3 and TRBJ2-2; TRBD2 agrees at 13 bases. V dropped 10 bases and J dropped 4; count of bases not matched to a gene: 3. Per the germline V gene, CDR1 is ENHRY and CDR2 is SYGVKD. The CDR3 consists of 14 residues. CDR3 region: CATGLAGPTGELFF. CDR3 nucleotides: TGTGCCACGGGACTAGCGGGACCCACCGGGGAGCTGTTTTTT.